This TCR beta chain is drawn from a study of blood T cell repertoires in COVID-19. About the research overall: From the United States, Italy and Spain came samples of acute and convalescent COVID-19. PBMCs, B-cell-depleted T cells, or T cells provided the cDNA or gDNA that made up the material.

This clone was counted a single time. V was clipped by 0 bases and J by 6 bases; unmatched bases: 10. CDR3 size: 16 residues. CDR1 and CDR2 (germline): SEHNR, FQNEAQ (reference sequence). Cohorts were determined from participant-reported clinical history. Clones were sequenced by immunoSEQ multiplex PCR, and TCRdb holds only the in-frame ones, with some missing. The sample holds about 270,000 clones, around 89% seen once. This receptor was obtained from a woman aged 40 to 49 with acute COVID-19. The material sequenced was PBMCs or T cells enriched from blood (not recorded which). V gene TRBV7-9 combines with J gene TRBJ2-7; TRBD2 matches at 8 bases. The CDR3 DNA follows: TGTGCCAGCAGCTTAGCTCTTAGCGGGACATCGGGCGAGCAGTACTTC. This gives the protein CASSLALSGTSGEQYF.